This T cell receptor beta chain comes out of a study of blood T cell repertoires in COVID-19. For the study at large: PBMCs, B-cell-depleted T cells, or T cells provided the cDNA or gDNA that made up the material.

This CDR3 spans 13 amino acids. Germline V CDR1 and CDR2: KGHDR, SFDVKD. Trimming took off 2 bases at V and 5 bases at J, with 7 bases between the two ends. Method: immunoSEQ multiplex PCR; TCRdb's copy keeps in-frame clones and lacks some. This table has about 360,000 clones, around 87% appearing once. All enrollees were about 18 to 89 years old and from 25 or so US areas. The material sequenced was PBMCs or T cells enriched from blood (not recorded which). This rearrangement joins TRBV24-1 to TRBJ2-3, with D uncertain. The sequence derives from a man aged 25 to 45 who had recovered from COVID-19. CDR3 in amino acids: CATSDSLVDTQYF. DNA for the CDR3: TGTGCCACCAGTGATTCACTGGTAGATACGCAGTATTTT.